The rows below give T cell receptor beta chains drawn from one sample of a study of T cell changes during pregnancy in multiple sclerosis. Here immunoSEQ multiplex PCR was the method, and the copy in TCRdb shows in-frame clones only, minus some. This table has tens of thousands of clones, 93% appearing once. This specimen consisted of CD8+ T cells from peripheral blood mononuclear cells, obtained in the second trimester of pregnancy. These receptors came from a female donor with multiple sclerosis, enrolled in a pregnancy study. Each CDR3 is given with its conserved first and last residue. A D gene is named only where the DNA matches it firmly. Expanded clones are given a class, and other clones once, few, many or no size at all.

clone_size	d_call	j_call	v_call	cdr3_nt	cdr3_aa
NA	TRBD1	TRBJ2-7	TRBV7-9	TGTGCCAGCAGCCCAACAGGGGTCTACTCCTACGAGCAGTACTTC	CASSPTGVYSYEQYF
once	TRBD1	TRBJ2-1	TRBV5-1	TGCGCCAGCAGCGACCGGGACAGGGCCGCGGGGTCCTACAATGAGCAGTTCTTC	CASSDRDRAAGSYNEQFF
NA	TRBD1	TRBJ2-1	TRBV10-2	TGCGCCAGCAGTGAGAGGGGGTGGGGACAGCCTTACAATGAGCAGTTCTTC	CASSERGWGQPYNEQFF
NA	NA	TRBJ2-7	TRBV15	TGTGCCACCAGCAGAGGAGACGGGGTGTTGCACGAGCAGTACTTC	CATSRGDGVLHEQYF
NA	NA	TRBJ1-1	TRBV9	TGTGCCAGCACCACCAGTACTGAAGCTTTCTTT	CASTTSTEAFF
NA	NA	TRBJ2-7	TRBV28	TGTGCCAGCAGTTTCGACAGTCAGGAGCAGTACTTC	CASSFDSQEQYF
NA	NA	TRBJ2-2	TRBV29-1	TGCAGCGTGACTACAGTAAACACCGGGGAGCTGTTTTTT	CSVTTVNTGELFF
NA	NA	TRBJ1-2	TRBV27	TGTGCCAGCAGTCCAACAGGGTCTGCTGGCTACACCTTC	CASSPTGSAGYTF
NA	TRBD2	TRBJ2-1	TRBV7-6	TGTGCCAGCAGCCACAAAATAGCGGGAGAGAATAATGAGCAGTTCTTC	CASSHKIAGENNEQFF
NA	NA	TRBJ2-2	TRBV28	TGTGCCAGCAGTTCCCCGGGGAACGGGGAGCTGTTTTTT	CASSSPGNGELFF
NA	TRBD2	TRBJ2-5	TRBV9	TGTGCCAGCACCGGAAGCGGGGCCTACCAAGAGACCCAGTACTTC	CASTGSGAYQETQYF
NA	NA	TRBJ2-1	TRBV6-5	TGTGCCAGCAGTTATGGGACTCCGATCTACAATGAGCAGTTCTTC	CASSYGTPIYNEQFF
NA	NA	TRBJ2-1	TRBV6-6	TGTGCCAGCAGTCCCGAGGGTCCGAGGCACAATGAGCAGTTCTTC	CASSPEGPRHNEQFF
NA	NA	TRBJ2-1	TRBV9	TGTGCCAGCAGCCCCCGGGAGGGCAGGGGGTACAATGAGCAGTTCTTC	CASSPREGRGYNEQFF
NA	TRBD1	TRBJ1-2	TRBV5-6	TGTGCCAGCAGCTTGGGCGTCTGGACAGGGACTAACTATGGCTACACCTTC	CASSLGVWTGTNYGYTF
NA	NA	TRBJ1-1	TRBV2	TGTGCCAGCATGATCCACAGGGACACTGAAGCTTTCTTT	CASMIHRDTEAFF
NA	TRBD1	TRBJ2-3	TRBV5-1	TGCGCCAGCAGCCCCCCTTTAGGGACAGGGGAAGATACGCAGTATTTT	CASSPPLGTGEDTQYF
NA	NA	TRBJ1-1	TRBV9	TGTGCCAGCAGCGTATCGGGGCAGGGAGGGGTGAACACTGAAGCTTTCTTT	CASSVSGQGGVNTEAFF
NA	NA	TRBJ2-7	TRBV4-2	TGTGCCAGCAGCCAAACAGACAGCTCCTACGAGCAGTACTTC	CASSQTDSSYEQYF
NA	NA	TRBJ2-5	TRBV10-3	TGTGCCCCCCGAGGGGAGGCAGAGACCCAGTACTTC	CAPRGEAETQYF
NA	TRBD2	TRBJ2-2	TRBV18	TGTGCCAGCTCACCACCTAGCGGGAGAGCCGGGGAGCTGTTTTTT	CASSPPSGRAGELFF
NA	NA	TRBJ1-2	TRBV10-3	TGTGCCATCAGTGACCGGGGGGTGGACTATGGCTACACCTTC	CAISDRGVDYGYTF
NA	NA	TRBJ2-5	TRBV20-1	TGCAGTGCTAGTGATAGAGAGACCCAGTACTTC	CSASDRETQYF
NA	NA	TRBJ2-2	TRBV12-5	TGTGCTAGTGGTTTGGTAACTGGGGGCAAGACCGGGGAGCTGTTTTTT	CASGLVTGGKTGELFF
NA	NA	TRBJ2-7	TRBV20-1	TGCAGTGCAGTGAGCTCCTACGAGCAGTACTTC	CSAVSSYEQYF
NA	NA	TRBJ2-2	TRBV4-1	TGCGCCAGCAGCCCCTCCCCGGGAAGGACCGGGGAGCTGTTTTTT	CASSPSPGRTGELFF
NA	NA	TRBJ1-2	TRBV28	TGTGCCAGCAGTCCGCAGGTTACCTACAGCTATGGCTACACCTTC	CASSPQVTYSYGYTF
NA	NA	TRBJ1-4	TRBV9	TGTGCCAGCAGTCATAGCGGGCAGATCAATGAAAAACTGTTTTTT	CASSHSGQINEKLFF
NA	NA	TRBJ2-3	TRBV27	TGTGCCAGCAGTTTCACTGGCACAGATACGCAGTATTTT	CASSFTGTDTQYF
NA	TRBD1	TRBJ1-2	TRBV2	TGTGCCAGCATCGGACAGGGGGCTCATGGCTACACCTTC	CASIGQGAHGYTF
NA	TRBD1	TRBJ1-5	TRBV18	TGTGCCAGCTCCGAGACAGGGGTTAGCAATCAGCCCCAGCATTTT	CASSETGVSNQPQHF
NA	TRBD2	TRBJ2-7	TRBV4-1	TGCGCCAGCAGCCCATCAGTAGTAGCGGGGGCCTACGAGCAGTACTTC	CASSPSVVAGAYEQYF
NA	NA	TRBJ1-1	TRBV27	TGTGCCAGCACCCCGCTCGGACAGCGTGAAGCTTTCTTT	CASTPLGQREAFF
NA	TRBD2	TRBJ2-7	TRBV4-3	TGCGCCAGCAGCCAAGATAGGTCAGGACTAGGTATTCACTTC	CASSQDRSGLGIHF
NA	NA	TRBJ2-2	TRBV5-1	TGCGCCAGCAGCTCAGATTACACCGGGGAGCTGTTTTTT	CASSSDYTGELFF
NA	NA	TRBJ1-6	TRBV4-1	TGCGCCAGCAGCCCTACGACAGGCGACCGCTCACCCCTCCACTTT	CASSPTTGDRSPLHF
NA	NA	TRBJ2-6	TRBV10-3	TGTGCCACCGGGACTGGGGCCAACGTCCTGACTTTC	CATGTGANVLTF
NA	NA	TRBJ2-1	TRBV10-3	TGTGCCATCATGGGCGGGGACAATGAGCAGTTCTTC	CAIMGGDNEQFF
NA	NA	TRBJ1-2	TRBV6-5	TGTGCCAGCAGACACCCGGCGGACGGGAGATATGGCTACACCTTC	CASRHPADGRYGYTF
NA	NA	TRBJ1-4	TRBV7-9	TGTGCCAGCAGTCCAAGACAGAAAACTAATGAAAAACTGTTTTTT	CASSPRQKTNEKLFF
NA	NA	TRBJ2-1	TRBV6-1	TGTGCCAGCAGTCCTACTAGTTCTGAGCAGTTCTTC	CASSPTSSEQFF
NA	TRBD2	TRBJ2-3	TRBV7-9	TGTGCCAGCAGCCCGCCTAGCGGGATCGGGGATACGCAGTATTTT	CASSPPSGIGDTQYF
once	NA	TRBJ1-1	TRBV4-1	TGCGCCAGCAGAAGAGAGGCCGGGAACACTGAAGCTTTCTTT	CASRREAGNTEAFF
NA	TRBD1	TRBJ2-7	TRBV5-6	TGTGCCAGCAGCGGGACAGGGGCCTCGTACGAGCAGTACTTC	CASSGTGASYEQYF
NA	TRBD1	TRBJ2-7	TRBV11-2	TGTGCCAGCAGCGACAGGGTCTCCTACGAGCAGTACTTC	CASSDRVSYEQYF